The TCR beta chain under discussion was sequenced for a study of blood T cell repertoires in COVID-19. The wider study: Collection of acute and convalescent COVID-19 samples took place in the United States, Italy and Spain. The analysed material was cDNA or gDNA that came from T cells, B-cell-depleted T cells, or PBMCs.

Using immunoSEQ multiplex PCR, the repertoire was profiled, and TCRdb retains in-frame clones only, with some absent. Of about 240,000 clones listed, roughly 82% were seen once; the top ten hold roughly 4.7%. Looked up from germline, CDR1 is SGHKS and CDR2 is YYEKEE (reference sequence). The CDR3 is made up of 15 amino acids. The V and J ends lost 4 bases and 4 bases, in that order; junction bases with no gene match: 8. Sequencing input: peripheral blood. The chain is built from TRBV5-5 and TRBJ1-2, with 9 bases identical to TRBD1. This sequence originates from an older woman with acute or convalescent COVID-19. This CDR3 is CASSPTGTGTYGYTF. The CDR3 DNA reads TGTGCCAGCAGCCCCACAGGGACAGGGACCTATGGCTACACCTTC.